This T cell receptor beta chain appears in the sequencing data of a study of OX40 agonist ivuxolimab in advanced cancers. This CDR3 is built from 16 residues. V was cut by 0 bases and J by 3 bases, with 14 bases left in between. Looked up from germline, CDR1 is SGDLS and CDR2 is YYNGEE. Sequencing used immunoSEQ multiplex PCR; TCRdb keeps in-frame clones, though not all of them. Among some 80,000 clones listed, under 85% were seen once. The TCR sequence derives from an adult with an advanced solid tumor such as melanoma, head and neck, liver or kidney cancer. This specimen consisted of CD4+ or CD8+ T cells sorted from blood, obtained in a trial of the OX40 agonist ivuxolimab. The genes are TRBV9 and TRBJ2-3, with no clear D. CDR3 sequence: CASSVVGEVRTDTQYF. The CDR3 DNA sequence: TGTGCCAGCAGCGTAGTTGGGGAAGTGAGGACAGATACGCAGTATTTT.